One sample yielded the 22 T cell receptor beta chains listed below, sequenced in a study of T-cell reconstitution after alpha-beta-depleted transplantation in children. Unique molecular identifiers were incorporated into the prepared TCRbeta library. TCRdb reprocessed the PCR reads with MiXCR, giving one entry per CDR3 protein. The sample records around 370,000 distinct CDR3 sequences, around 15% being singletons. The sequenced sample was PBMCs, mostly from graft donor cells, obtained 360 days after TCRalphabeta/CD19-depleted stem cell transplant. The receptors here all came from a male patient aged 2 to 10 who had a stem cell transplant for acute lymphoblastic leukemia, so the T cells may come from the graft donor.

The chain has TRBV20-1 and TRBJ1-3, with 11 bases that match TRBD1. Germline CDR1 DFQATT, CDR2 SNEGSKA (reference sequence). The CDR3 has 13 amino acids. V dropped 6 bases and J dropped 8; count of bases not matched to a gene: 6. This chain's CDR3 is CSATGQGAYTIYF. CDR3 DNA sequence: TGCAGTGCAACAGGACAGGGGGCGTACACCATATATTTT.

This clonotype was observed a handful of times. The J gene is TRBJ2-3, the V gene TRBV20-1; D not certain. The CDR3 has 17 residues. The ends were cut back, 5 bases at V and 1 base at J, with 22 bases in the middle. CDR1 is DFQATT and CDR2 is SNEGSKA in the germline V gene (reference sequence). The chain's CDR3 is CSAAGRQLDKGTDTQYF. The DNA of the CDR3 is TGCAGTGCTGCAGGACGGCAGCTAGACAAGGGCACAGATACGCAGTATTTT.

This clonotype was detected only a few times. This chain joins TRBV7-2 and TRBJ2-7, with 14 bases aligning to TRBD2. With V trimmed by 4 bases and J by 0 bases, 8 bases remained unmatched. CDR3 length equals 18 residues. Germline V CDR1 and CDR2: SGHTA, FQGNSA. The CDR3 loop is CASSYQGTSGRVSYEQYF. The CDR3 DNA sequence: TGTGCCAGCAGCTACCAAGGGACTAGCGGGAGAGTCTCCTACGAGCAGTACTTC.

The table lists this clonotype with a few counts. The V and J genes are TRBV12-3 or TRBV12-4 and TRBJ2-1, with 11 nucleotides matching TRBD2. This CDR3 contains 19 residues. After removal of 6 bases from V and 1 base from J, the junction contained 14 bases not matched to a gene. The CDR3 loop reads CASSNLIAGGNLSYNEQFF. CDR3 DNA: TGTGCCAGCAGCAACCTCATAGCGGGAGGGAACTTATCCTACAATGAGCAGTTCTTC.

The sample holds many counts of this clonotype. This chain links TRBV4-1 with TRBJ2-7; D is unresolved. Germline values: CDR1 MGHRA, CDR2 YSYEKL. V was trimmed by 0 bases and J by 7 bases, leaving 16 bases between them. The CDR3 is 15 residues long. CDR3 region: CASSQDGSSPMEQYF. In DNA form, the CDR3 reads TGCGCCAGCAGCCAAGATGGTTCCTCGCCGATGGAGCAGTACTTC.

This clonotype was observed a handful of times. The chain carries TRBV19 and TRBJ1-2, with D perhaps matching TRBD1 (6 bases). Germline V gene data show CDR1 as LNHDA and CDR2 as SQIVND (reference sequence). CDR3 length equals 14 residues. Trimming took off 3 bases at V and 7 bases at J, with 15 bases between the two ends. The CDR3 spells CASSIRGGGGGYTF. The CDR3 coding sequence is TGTGCCAGTAGTATCCGGGGGGGCGGAGGTGGCTACACCTTC.

The rearrangement uses TRBV4-3 and TRBJ2-5; tentative D call: TRBD1 (5 bases). The germline V gene encodes CDR1 LGHNA and CDR2 YSLEER. The CDR3 length is 15 residues. Trimming pared 1 base from V and 1 base from J, leaving 10 bases between. The CDR3 coding sequence is TGCGCCAGCAGCCAAGGAATGGACACCCAAGAGACCCAGTACTTC. It translates to CASSQGMDTQETQYF.

This clonotype was counted a few times. The CDR3 carries no conserved terminal phenylalanine or tryptophan, so it likely arises from a read error. This rearrangement joins TRBV4-3 to TRBJ1-5; D remains unclear. Germline lookup yields CDR1 LGHNA and CDR2 YSLEER. The CDR3 covers 15 residues. The V end was cut by 1 base, the J end by 0 bases, with 7 bases between. CDR3 sequence (DNA): TGCGCCAGCAGCCAAGTCGCCCGTAGCAATCAGCCCCAGCATTCT. Translated: CASSQVARSNQPQHS.

At least ten counts were recorded for this clonotype. The V call is TRBV4-1, the J call TRBJ1-6, with 7 bases lining up with TRBD1. Germline-derived CDR1 and CDR2 are MGHRA and YSYEKL. V lost 2 bases, J lost 2 bases, and 3 bases stayed unmatched. CDR3 length: 16 amino acids. The DNA for the CDR3 is TGCGCCAGCAGCCAAAAACAGGGGACCTATAATTCACCCCTCCACTTT. Residues: CASSQKQGTYNSPLHF.

This clonotype was seen more than once but under ten times. The chain links TRBV6-1 to TRBJ2-7; TRBD1 aligns across 8 bases. Germline CDR1 MNHNS, CDR2 SASEGT. J gave up 2 bases and V 8 bases, and 8 bases lay outside the gene matches. The CDR3 extends over 14 amino acids. The chain's CDR3 is CASYDRDRTYEQYF. The CDR3 region has the DNA TGTGCCAGCTACGACCGGGACAGGACCTACGAGCAGTACTTC.

V and J are TRBV12-3 or TRBV12-4 and TRBJ2-4, with D possibly being TRBD1 or TRBD2 (5 bases each). Deletions cut 3 bases from V and 0 bases from J, with 21 bases between. This CDR3 is built from 19 residues. The CDR3 reads CASSFSPTKFGTAKNIQYF. In DNA form, the CDR3 reads TGTGCCAGCAGTTTCTCCCCAACTAAGTTCGGGACAGCCAAAAACATTCAGTACTTC.

This clonotype came up a few times. The J gene is TRBJ2-1, the V gene TRBV30; 10 nucleotides agree with TRBD1. The ends lost 1 base at V and 12 bases at J; junction bases unmatched: 6. CDR1 is GTSNPN, CDR2 SVGIG, per germline (reference sequence). The CDR3 is 13 residues long. CDR3 coding DNA: TGTGCCTGGAGTGCAAACCGGGACAGGGGGCAGTTCTTC. Protein sequence: CAWSANRDRGQFF.

The genes are TRBV28 and TRBJ2-7; TRBD2 aligns across 8 bases. Germline V gene sequence: CDR1 MDHEN, CDR2 SYDVKM. The junction had 6 bases not matched to a gene; V was cut back by 5 bases and J by 6 bases. The CDR3 length is 13 residues. In nucleotides, the CDR3 is TGTGCCAGCAGTCCGAGCGGGACTAGCGAGCAGTACTTC. Its translation is CASSPSGTSEQYF.

This clonotype was seen more than once but under ten times. The V and J genes are TRBV15 and TRBJ2-2; D possibly corresponds to TRBD2 (5 bases). V lost 3 bases, J lost 2 bases, and 13 bases lay in between. Germline assignment: CDR1 LNHNV and CDR2 YYDKDF (reference sequence). The CDR3 sequence is 16 residues long. CDR3 DNA sequence: TGTGCCACCAGCAGGACGGAGCGGAATAACACCGGGGAGCTGTTTTTT. This gives the protein CATSRTERNNTGELFF.

The chain carries TRBV20-1 and TRBJ2-7; 11 bases are shared with TRBD2. The CDR3 length is 14 residues. Trimming removed 6 bases from V and 1 base from J; junction bases left unmatched: 5. CDR1 and CDR2 from the germline V gene are DFQATT and SNEGSKA (reference sequence). The CDR3 reads CSADPSGRSYEQYF. The DNA for the CDR3 is TGCAGTGCCGACCCTAGCGGGAGGTCCTACGAGCAGTACTTC.

CDR3 amino acids: CASSFPLGPTNEKLFF. In DNA form, the CDR3 reads TGTGCCAGCAGCTTCCCGCTAGGTCCAACTAATGAAAAACTGTTTTTT. The rearrangement uses TRBV28 and TRBJ1-4, with D unclear. The V end lost 6 bases, the J end lost 0 bases, and 14 bases lay between the germline ends. The CDR3 runs 16 residues. Germline CDR1 MDHEN, CDR2 SYDVKM.

CDR3 residues: CAISESIPSLASTGELFF. The DNA for the CDR3 is TGTGCCATCAGTGAGTCGATTCCGTCTCTAGCTAGCACCGGGGAGCTGTTTTTT. The chain has TRBV10-3 and TRBJ2-2; the D gene is possibly TRBD2 (5 bases). The CDR3 spans 18 residues. V was cut by 0 bases and J by 4 bases, with 18 bases left in between. Germline lookup yields CDR1 ENHRY and CDR2 SYGVKD.

This clonotype appeared many times. The genes are TRBV10-2 and TRBJ2-3; a weak D match, TRBD1 (5 bases). The CDR3 covers 16 residues. The germline V gene encodes CDR1 WSHSY and CDR2 SAAADI. The ends were cut back, 7 bases at V and 2 bases at J, with 19 bases in the middle. CDR3 bases: TGCGCCAGCAAGTATTCTCGGACACCCCACACAGATACGCAGTATTTT. This encodes CASKYSRTPHTDTQYF.

The chain carries TRBV7-2 and TRBJ2-7; 7 nucleotides align to TRBD2. The CDR3 totals 16 residues. Unmatched junction bases numbered 13, after V lost 3 bases and J lost 5 bases. CDR1 and CDR2 from the germline V gene are SGHTA and FQGNSA. The chain's CDR3 is CASSFAGAGVFNEQYF. In DNA, the CDR3 is TGTGCCAGCAGCTTTGCTGGGGCGGGAGTTTTCAACGAGCAGTACTTC.

This clonotype was detected a few times. The V gene is TRBV29-1, the J gene TRBJ2-5; 14 bases fit TRBD2. There are 18 residues in the CDR3. V lost 4 bases, J lost 3 bases, and 13 bases stayed unmatched. Germline V gene lookup returns CDR1 SQVTM and CDR2 ANQGSEA. The CDR3 nucleotides are TGCAGCGTTGCGGGTGGGGGACTAGCGGGAGTGAGGGAAGAGACCCAGTACTTC. This encodes CSVAGGGLAGVREETQYF.

V gene TRBV12-3 or TRBV12-4 combines with J gene TRBJ2-3; 9 bases line up with TRBD2. V lost 8 bases, J lost 2 bases, and 11 bases stayed unmatched. The CDR3 runs 16 residues. CDR3 loop: CASGDQRGAYTDTQYF. DNA of the CDR3: TGTGCCAGCGGGGACCAGCGGGGGGCCTACACAGATACGCAGTATTTT.

This clonotype was seen more than once but under ten times. The rearrangement joins TRBV4-2 to TRBJ2-7, with D perhaps TRBD2 (6 bases). V dropped 5 bases and J dropped 3 bases, with 20 bases sitting between them. This CDR3 spans 16 amino acids. In germline, CDR1 is LGHNA, CDR2 YNFKEQ. The CDR3 reads CASSTNFFSGIYEQYF. The DNA for the CDR3 is TGTGCCAGCAGCACGAATTTCTTTAGCGGAATCTACGAGCAGTACTTC.